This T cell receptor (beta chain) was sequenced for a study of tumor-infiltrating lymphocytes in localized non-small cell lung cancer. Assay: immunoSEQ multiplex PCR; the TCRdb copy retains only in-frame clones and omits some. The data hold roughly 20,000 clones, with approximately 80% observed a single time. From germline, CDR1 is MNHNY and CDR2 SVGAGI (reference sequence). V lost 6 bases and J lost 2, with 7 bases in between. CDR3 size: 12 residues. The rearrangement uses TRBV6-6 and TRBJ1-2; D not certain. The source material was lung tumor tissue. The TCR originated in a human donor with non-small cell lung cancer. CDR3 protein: CASSQENYGYTF. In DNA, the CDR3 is TGTGCCAGCAGCCAGGAAAACTATGGCTACACCTTC.